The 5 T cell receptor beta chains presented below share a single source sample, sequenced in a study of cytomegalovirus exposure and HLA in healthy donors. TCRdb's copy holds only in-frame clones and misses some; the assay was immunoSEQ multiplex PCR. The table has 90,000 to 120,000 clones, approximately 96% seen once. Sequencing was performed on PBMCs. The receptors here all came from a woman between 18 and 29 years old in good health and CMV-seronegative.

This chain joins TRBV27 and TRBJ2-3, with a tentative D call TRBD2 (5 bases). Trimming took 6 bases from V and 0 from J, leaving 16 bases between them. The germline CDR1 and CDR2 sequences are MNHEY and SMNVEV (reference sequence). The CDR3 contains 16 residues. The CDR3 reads CASRSGLIPSTDTQYF. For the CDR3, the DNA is TGTGCCAGCAGAAGCGGCCTGATACCTAGCACAGATACGCAGTATTTT.

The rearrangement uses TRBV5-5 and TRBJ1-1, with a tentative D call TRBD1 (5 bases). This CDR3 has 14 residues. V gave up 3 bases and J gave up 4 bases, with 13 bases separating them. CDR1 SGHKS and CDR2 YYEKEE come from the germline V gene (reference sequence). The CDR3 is CASSSRFGGTEAFF. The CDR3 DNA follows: TGTGCCAGCAGCTCGCGATTCGGGGGCACTGAAGCTTTCTTT.

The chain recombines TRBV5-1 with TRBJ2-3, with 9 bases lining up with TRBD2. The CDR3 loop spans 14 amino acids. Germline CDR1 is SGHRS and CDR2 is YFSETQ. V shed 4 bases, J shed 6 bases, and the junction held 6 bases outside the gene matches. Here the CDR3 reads CASSGSGGFDTQYF. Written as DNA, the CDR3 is TGCGCCAGCAGCGGAAGCGGGGGGTTCGATACGCAGTATTTT.

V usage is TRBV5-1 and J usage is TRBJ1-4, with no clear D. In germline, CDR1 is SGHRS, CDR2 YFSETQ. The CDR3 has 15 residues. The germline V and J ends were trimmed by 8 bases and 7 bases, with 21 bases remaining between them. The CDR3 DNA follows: TGCGCCAGGGGCGGACTCAAGGTCCCTGTTGAAAAACTGTTTTTT. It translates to CARGGLKVPVEKLFF.

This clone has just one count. CDR3 amino acids: CASSEATGVVTGELFF. The CDR3 DNA sequence: TGTGCCAGCAGTGAAGCGACAGGGGTAGTAACCGGGGAGCTGTTTTTT. The chain is built from TRBV2 and TRBJ2-2; TRBD1 matches 8 bases. Germline lookup yields CDR1 SNHLY and CDR2 FYNNEI. The CDR3 extends over 16 amino acids. V shed 0 bases, J shed 5 bases, and the junction held 5 bases outside the gene matches.